What follows are 5 T cell receptor beta chains derived from one specimen sequenced in a study of blood T cell repertoires in COVID-19. Using immunoSEQ multiplex PCR, the repertoire was profiled, and TCRdb retains in-frame clones only, with some absent. The table lists 100,000 to 150,000 clones, 80% to 90% of them singletons, with around 30% in the top ten. The sequencing input was peripheral blood. These receptors were collected from a man between 65 and 85 years old with active or convalescent COVID-19.

The rearrangement joins TRBV7-3 to TRBJ2-1, with 8 nucleotides matching TRBD1. This CDR3 comprises 14 residues. Germline-derived CDR1 and CDR2 are SGHTA and FQGTGA. V lost 6 bases and J lost 4; bases outside the gene matches: 5. CDR3 protein: CASRSGTGYNEQFF. The CDR3 bases are TGTGCCAGCAGGTCCGGGACAGGTTACAATGAGCAGTTCTTC.

V and J are TRBV27 and TRBJ2-1, with TRBD1 identical over 8 bases. Germline lookup yields CDR1 MNHEY and CDR2 SMNVEV (reference sequence). The CDR3 runs to 15 residues. V was pared by 4 bases and J by 9 bases, with 11 bases of the junction left unmatched. CDR3 in amino acids: CASSSPSTGVSEQFF. CDR3 bases: TGTGCCAGCAGTTCCCCCTCGACAGGGGTATCTGAGCAGTTCTTC.

This chain joins TRBV27 and TRBJ1-2; D is unresolved. The V gene's germline CDR1 is MNHEY and CDR2 SMNVEV (reference sequence). This CDR3 region has 12 residues. Trimming removed 8 bases at V and 8 bases at J, with 15 bases between. CDR3 protein: CASSTLGGGYTF. The CDR3 region has the DNA TGTGCCAGCTCTACCTTGGGAGGGGGCTACACCTTC.

The gene calls are TRBV14 and TRBJ2-1; TRBD2 matches 14 bases. Germline V lookup: CDR1 SGHDN, CDR2 FVKESK. The length of the CDR3 is 16 residues. V lost 4 bases to trimming and J lost 7 bases; unmatched junction nucleotides: 6. The CDR3 loop reads CASSRLGLAGANEQFF. The CDR3 bases are TGTGCCAGCAGCCGATTGGGACTAGCGGGAGCAAATGAGCAGTTCTTC. Using reference TRBV14 and TRBJ2-1 for the parts outside the CDR3, the full variable domain is EAGVTQFPSHSVIEKGQTVTLRCDPISGHDNLYWYRRVMGKEIKFLLHFVKESKQDESGMPNNRFLAERTGGTYSTLKVQPAELEDSGVYFCASSRLGLAGANEQFFGPGTRLTVL.

This clone was observed once. The rearrangement links TRBV19 to TRBJ1-1, with a possible D match to TRBD1 (6 bases). The germline CDR1 and CDR2 sequences are LNHDA and SQIVND (reference sequence). CDR3 length: 13 residues. The V end was cut by 11 bases, the J end by 8 bases, with 21 bases between. The CDR3 sequence is CARGPPGGREAFF. The CDR3 DNA sequence: TGTGCCCGCGGCCCCCCGGGGGGCCGAGAAGCTTTCTTT. Drawing the rest from reference TRBV19 and TRBJ1-1, the complete variable domain is DGGITQSPKYLFRKEGQNVTLSCEQNLNHDAMYWYRQDPGQGLRLIYYSQIVNDFQKGDIAEGYSVSREKKESFPLTVTSAQKNPTAFYLCARGPPGGREAFFGQGTRLTVV.